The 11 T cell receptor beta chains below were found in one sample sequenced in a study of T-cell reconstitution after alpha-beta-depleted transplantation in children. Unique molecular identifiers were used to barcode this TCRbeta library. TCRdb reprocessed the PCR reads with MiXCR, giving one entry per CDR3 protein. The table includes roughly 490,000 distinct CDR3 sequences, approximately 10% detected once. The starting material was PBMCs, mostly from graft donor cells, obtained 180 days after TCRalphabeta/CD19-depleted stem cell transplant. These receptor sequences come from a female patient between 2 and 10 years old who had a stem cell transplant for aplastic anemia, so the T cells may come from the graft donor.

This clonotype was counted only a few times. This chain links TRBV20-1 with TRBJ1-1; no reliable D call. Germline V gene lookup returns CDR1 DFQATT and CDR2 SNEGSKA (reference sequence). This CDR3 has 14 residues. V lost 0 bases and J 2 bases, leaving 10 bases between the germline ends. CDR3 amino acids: CSARDPRGNTEAFF. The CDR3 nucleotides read TGCAGTGCTAGAGACCCACGGGGAAACACTGAAGCTTTCTTT.

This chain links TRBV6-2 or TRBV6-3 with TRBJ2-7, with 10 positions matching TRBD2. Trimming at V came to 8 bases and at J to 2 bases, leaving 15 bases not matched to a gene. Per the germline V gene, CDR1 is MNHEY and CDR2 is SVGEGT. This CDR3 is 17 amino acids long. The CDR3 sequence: CASPRRSSGSPPYEQYV. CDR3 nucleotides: TGTGCCAGCCCACGCCGCTCTAGCGGGAGTCCGCCCTACGAGCAGTACGTC.

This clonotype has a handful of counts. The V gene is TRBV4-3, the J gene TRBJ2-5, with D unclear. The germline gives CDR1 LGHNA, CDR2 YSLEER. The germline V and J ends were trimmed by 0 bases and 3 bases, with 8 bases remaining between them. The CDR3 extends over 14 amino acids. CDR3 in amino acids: CASSQDSRKETQYF. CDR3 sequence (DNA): TGCGCCAGCAGCCAAGATTCTCGTAAAGAGACCCAGTACTTC.

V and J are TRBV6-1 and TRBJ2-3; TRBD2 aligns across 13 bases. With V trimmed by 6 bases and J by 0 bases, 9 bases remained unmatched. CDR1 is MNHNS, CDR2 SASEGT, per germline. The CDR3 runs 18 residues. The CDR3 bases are TGTGCCAGCAGCCGGGGACTAGCGGGGACAACTAGCACAGATACGCAGTATTTT. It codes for CASSRGLAGTTSTDTQYF.

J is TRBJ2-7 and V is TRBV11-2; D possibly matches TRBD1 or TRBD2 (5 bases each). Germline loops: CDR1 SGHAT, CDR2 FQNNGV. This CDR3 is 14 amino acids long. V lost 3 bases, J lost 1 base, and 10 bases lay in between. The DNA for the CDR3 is TGTGCCAGCAGCTTGGGGACGCATTCCTACGAGCAGTACGTC. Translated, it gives CASSLGTHSYEQYV.

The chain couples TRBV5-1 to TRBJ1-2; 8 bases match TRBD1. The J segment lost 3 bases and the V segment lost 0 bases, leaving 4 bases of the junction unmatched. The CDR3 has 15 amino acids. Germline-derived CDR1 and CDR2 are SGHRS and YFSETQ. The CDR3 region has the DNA TGCGCCAGCAGCTTGGCGGACAGGGCCTACTATGGCTACACCTTC. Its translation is CASSLADRAYYGYTF.

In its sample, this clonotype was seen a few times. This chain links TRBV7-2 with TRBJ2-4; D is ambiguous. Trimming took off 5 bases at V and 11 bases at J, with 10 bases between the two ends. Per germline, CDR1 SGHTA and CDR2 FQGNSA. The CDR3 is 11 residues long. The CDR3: CASSPHEVQYF. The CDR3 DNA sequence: TGTGCCAGCAGCCCCCACGAGGTTCAGTACTTC.

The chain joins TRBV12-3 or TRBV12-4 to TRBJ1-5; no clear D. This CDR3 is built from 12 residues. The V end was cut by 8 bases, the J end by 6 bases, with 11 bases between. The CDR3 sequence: CASLREGQPQHF. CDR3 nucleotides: TGTGCCAGCTTGAGGGAAGGTCAGCCCCAGCATTTT.

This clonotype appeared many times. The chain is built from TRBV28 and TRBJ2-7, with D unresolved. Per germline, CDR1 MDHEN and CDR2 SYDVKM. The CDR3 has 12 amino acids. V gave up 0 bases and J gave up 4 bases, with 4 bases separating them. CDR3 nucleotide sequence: TGTGCCAGCAGTTTATGGCGGTACGAGCAGTACTTC. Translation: CASSLWRYEQYF.

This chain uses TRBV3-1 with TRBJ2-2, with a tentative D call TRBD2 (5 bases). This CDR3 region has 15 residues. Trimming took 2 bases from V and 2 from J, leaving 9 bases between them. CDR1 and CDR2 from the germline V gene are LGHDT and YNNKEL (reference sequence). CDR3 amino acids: CASSQPRLNTGELFF. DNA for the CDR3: TGTGCCAGCAGCCAACCGAGACTAAACACCGGGGAGCTGTTTTTT.

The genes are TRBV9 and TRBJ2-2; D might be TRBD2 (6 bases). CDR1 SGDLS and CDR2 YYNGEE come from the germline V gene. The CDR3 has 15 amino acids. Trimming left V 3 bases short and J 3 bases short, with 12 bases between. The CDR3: CASSAPGGYTGELFF. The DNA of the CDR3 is TGTGCCAGCAGCGCTCCTGGGGGGTACACCGGGGAGCTGTTTTTT. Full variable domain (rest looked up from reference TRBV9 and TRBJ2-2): DSGVTQTPKHLITATGQRVTLRCSPRSGDLSVYWYQQSLDQGLQFLIQYYNGEERAKGNILERFSAQQFPDLHSELNLSSLELGDSALYFCASSAPGGYTGELFFGEGSRLTVL.